The sequence of this TCR beta chain was determined in a study of patients and donors after allogeneic stem cell transplantation. The CDR3 loop spans 14 amino acids. Germline CDR1 reads SGHRS; CDR2 reads YFSETQ. V lost 6 bases and J lost 1; bases outside the gene matches: 5. MiXCR, applied by TCRdb to the RT-PCR reads, yields one record per CDR3 protein. This sample has tens of thousands of distinct CDR3 sequences; roughly 52% occur once, and the top ten carry around 60%. The gene calls are TRBV5-1 and TRBJ1-1, with 8 bases that match TRBD1. The clonotype comes from a human donor who was either an allogeneic HSCT recipient or a stem cell or donor lymphocyte infusion donor (not recorded which). It is not recorded whose cells these are; they may come from a transplant donor. Sequenced: blood, either unsorted or a sorted T cell fraction (not recorded which). In nucleotides, the CDR3 is TGCGCCAGCAAGAGGACAGGGACGAACACTGAAGCTTTCTTT. Protein: CASKRTGTNTEAFF.